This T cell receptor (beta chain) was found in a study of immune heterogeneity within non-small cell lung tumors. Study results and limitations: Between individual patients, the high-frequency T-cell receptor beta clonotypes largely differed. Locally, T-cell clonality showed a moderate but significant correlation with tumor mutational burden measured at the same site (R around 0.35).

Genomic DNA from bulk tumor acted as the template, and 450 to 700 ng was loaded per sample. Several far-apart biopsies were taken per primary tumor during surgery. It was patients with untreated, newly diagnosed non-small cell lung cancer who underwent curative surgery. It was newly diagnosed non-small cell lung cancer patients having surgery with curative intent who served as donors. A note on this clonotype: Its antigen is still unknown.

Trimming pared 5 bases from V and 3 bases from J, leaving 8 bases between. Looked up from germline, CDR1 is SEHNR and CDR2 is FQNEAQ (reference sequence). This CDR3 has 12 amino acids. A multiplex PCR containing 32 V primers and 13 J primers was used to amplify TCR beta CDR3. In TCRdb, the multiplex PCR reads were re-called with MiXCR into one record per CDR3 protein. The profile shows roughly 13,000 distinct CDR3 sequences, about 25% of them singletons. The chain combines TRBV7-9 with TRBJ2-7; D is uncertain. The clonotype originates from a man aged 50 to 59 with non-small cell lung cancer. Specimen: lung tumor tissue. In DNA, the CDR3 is TGTGCCAGCAGCCCAGACGGCTACGAGCAGTACTTC. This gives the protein CASSPDGYEQYF.